A single sample is the source of the 8 T cell receptor beta chains below, sequenced in a study of blood T cell repertoires in COVID-19. The repertoire was sequenced with immunoSEQ multiplex PCR; TCRdb's copy has only in-frame clones and lacks some. Of 180,000 or so clones listed, 87% were seen once; the top ten hold roughly 2.6%. The sample consisted of peripheral blood. Every receptor here comes from a man aged 40-49 years with active or convalescent COVID-19.

The chain recombines TRBV6-1 with TRBJ1-2, with D possibly being TRBD1 (5 bases). CDR1 and CDR2 from the germline V gene are MNHNS and SASEGT. The V end was cut by 0 bases, the J end by 5 bases, with 16 bases between. The CDR3 runs 16 residues. The CDR3 loop is CASSEAQEGWGYGYTF. The CDR3 bases are TGTGCCAGCAGTGAAGCGCAGGAGGGTTGGGGGTATGGCTACACCTTC.

This clone has only one observation. The chain is built from TRBV4-2 and TRBJ2-3, with TRBD2 matching 8 bases. The CDR3 consists of 19 residues. With 4 bases clipped from V and 4 bases from J, the junction kept 19 bases outside the gene matches. Per germline, CDR1 LGHNA and CDR2 YNFKEQ. In DNA form, the CDR3 reads TGTGCCAGCAGCCTGCCGGGACTAGAATCCCAGGGGTCCCCAGATACGCAGTATTTT. This gives the protein CASSLPGLESQGSPDTQYF.

This chain joins TRBV7-9 and TRBJ2-7; no clear D. Trimming took off 1 base at V and 3 bases at J, with 10 bases between the two ends. Germline V gene data show CDR1 as SEHNR and CDR2 as FQNEAQ (reference sequence). The CDR3 sequence is 14 residues long. In DNA, the CDR3 is TGTGCCAGCAGCTTAGGCGGAATCAACTACGAGCAGTACTTC. Encoded protein: CASSLGGINYEQYF.

The rearrangement links TRBV5-1 to TRBJ1-4; D perhaps matches TRBD1 (6 bases). The CDR3 has 15 amino acids. V was cut by 2 bases and J by 3 bases, with 11 bases left in between. Germline assignment: CDR1 SGHRS and CDR2 YFSETQ. The CDR3, as DNA: TGCGCCAGCAGCTTTGGGAGGGGGTCTAATGAAAAACTGTTTTTT. It is translated as CASSFGRGSNEKLFF.

The sample holds one count of this clone. This chain links TRBV13 with TRBJ2-6; TRBD1 might be the D (6 bases). The CDR3 is made up of 14 amino acids. Trimming took off 5 bases at V and 4 bases at J, with 9 bases between the two ends. Germline CDR1 is PRHDT and CDR2 is FYEKMQ (reference sequence). The CDR3 loop reads CASSHRVGANVLTF. The CDR3 DNA sequence: TGTGCCAGCAGCCACAGGGTAGGGGCCAACGTCCTGACTTTC.

The CDR3 region has the DNA TGTGCCAGCAGTTCCCCGGGTGCGAGCTCCTACGAGCAGTACTTC. It is translated as CASSSPGASSYEQYF. This chain uses TRBV27 with TRBJ2-7; D ambiguous. This CDR3 has 15 amino acids. Germline V CDR1 and CDR2: MNHEY, SMNVEV (reference sequence). Trimming removed 4 bases from V and 0 bases from J, with 13 bases in between.

J is TRBJ1-2 and V is TRBV5-5; 7 positions match TRBD1. Trimming at V came to 1 base and at J to 9 bases, leaving 6 bases not matched to a gene. The V gene's germline CDR1 is SGHKS and CDR2 YYEKEE (reference sequence). This CDR3 is 13 amino acids long. CDR3 coding DNA: TGTGCCAGCAGCTTGAGTCAGGGGGACAGCTACACCTTC. This codes for CASSLSQGDSYTF.

V usage is TRBV27 and J usage is TRBJ2-1, with 13 nucleotides matching TRBD2. Germline V gene lookup returns CDR1 MNHEY and CDR2 SMNVEV (reference sequence). The V and J ends lost 4 bases and 0 bases, in that order; junction bases with no gene match: 6. CDR3 length: 18 residues. The CDR3 DNA is TGTGCCAGCAGTTCAAGACTAGCGGGGGGCTACTCCTACAATGAGCAGTTCTTC. Protein sequence: CASSSRLAGGYSYNEQFF.